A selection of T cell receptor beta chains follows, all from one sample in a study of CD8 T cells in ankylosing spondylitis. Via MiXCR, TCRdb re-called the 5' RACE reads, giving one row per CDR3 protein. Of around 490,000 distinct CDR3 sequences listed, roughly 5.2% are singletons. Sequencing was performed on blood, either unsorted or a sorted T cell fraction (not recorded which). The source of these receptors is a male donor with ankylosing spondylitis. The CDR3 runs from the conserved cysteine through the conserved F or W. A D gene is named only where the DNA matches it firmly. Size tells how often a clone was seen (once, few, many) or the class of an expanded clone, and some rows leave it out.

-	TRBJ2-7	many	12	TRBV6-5	CASSHRGYEQYF	TGTGCCAGCAGCCACCGCGGCTACGAGCAGTACTTC
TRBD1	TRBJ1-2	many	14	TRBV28	CASRAGQGLYGYTF	TGTGCCAGCAGGGCGGGACAGGGCCTCTATGGCTACACCTTC
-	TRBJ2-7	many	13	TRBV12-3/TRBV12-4	CASMTTEAHEQYF	TGTGCCAGCATGACGACTGAGGCCCACGAGCAGTACTTC
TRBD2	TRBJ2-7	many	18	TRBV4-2	CASSHLPSSGVLTYEQYF	TGTGCCAGCAGCCATTTACCTTCTAGCGGCGTTTTGACCTACGAGCAGTACTTC
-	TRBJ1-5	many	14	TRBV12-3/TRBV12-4	CASSVLNSNQPQHF	TGTGCCAGCAGTGTCCTAAATAGCAATCAGCCCCAGCATTTT
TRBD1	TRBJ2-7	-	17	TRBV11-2	CASSWKRSTGGRSEQYF	TGTGCCAGCAGCTGGAAACGAAGTACAGGGGGAAGGAGCGAGCAGTACTTC
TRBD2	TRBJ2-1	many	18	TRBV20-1	CSARGLNFREAYYNEQFF	TGCAGTGCTAGAGGCCTTAACTTTCGGGAGGCTTACTACAATGAGCAGTTCTTC
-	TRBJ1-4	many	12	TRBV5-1	CASSFDREKLFF	TGCGCCAGCAGCTTCGACAGAGAAAAACTGTTTTTT
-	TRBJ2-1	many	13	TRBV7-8	CASSSFLPNEQFF	TGTGCCAGCAGCTCCTTCCTACCTAATGAGCAGTTCTTC
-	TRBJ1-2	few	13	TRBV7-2	CASSRDSSYGYTF	TGTGCCAGCAGCCGGGACTCCTCCTATGGCTACACCTTC
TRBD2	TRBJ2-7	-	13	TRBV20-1	CSAQGTSSYEQYF	TGCAGTGCACAGGGGACTAGCAGCTACGAGCAGTACTTC
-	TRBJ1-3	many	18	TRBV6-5	CASSYSMGQGPLGNTIYF	TGTGCCAGCAGTTACTCGATGGGCCAGGGACCTCTCGGAAACACCATATATTTT
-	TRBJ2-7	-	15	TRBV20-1	CSARKVLGASYEQYF	TGCAGTGCTAGGAAAGTTTTGGGGGCTTCCTACGAGCAGTACTTC
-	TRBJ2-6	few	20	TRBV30	CAWSRLPLEGEYSGANVLTF	TGTGCCTGGAGTCGTTTACCCCTAGAAGGAGAGTACTCTGGGGCCAACGTCCTGACTTTC
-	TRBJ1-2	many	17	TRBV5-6	CASSFTSPGGIPLRFTF	TGTGCCAGCAGCTTTACCAGCCCCGGGGGAATCCCGCTCAGGTTCACCTTC
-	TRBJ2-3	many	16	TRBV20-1	CSAMMARTASTDTQYF	TGCAGTGCTATGATGGCTCGGACAGCTAGCACAGATACGCAGTATTTT
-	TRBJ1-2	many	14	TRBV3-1	CASSQVRTAAGYTF	TGTGCCAGCAGCCAAGTCAGGACCGCGGCCGGCTACACCTTC
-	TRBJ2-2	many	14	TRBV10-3	CAIMIGSTGGELFF	TGTGCCATCATGATCGGGAGTACAGGCGGGGAGCTGTTTTTT
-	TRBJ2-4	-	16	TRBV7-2	CASSSNRGLDKNIQYF	TGTGCCAGCAGCTCAAACCGGGGGCTTGACAAAAACATTCAGTACTTC
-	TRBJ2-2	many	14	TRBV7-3	CASTWTANTGELFF	TGTGCCTCCACCTGGACAGCTAACACCGGGGAGCTGTTTTTT
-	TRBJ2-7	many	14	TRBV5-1	CASSLEWAGYEQYF	TGCGCCAGCAGCTTGGAGTGGGCCGGCTACGAGCAGTACTTC
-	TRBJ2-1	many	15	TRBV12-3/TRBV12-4	CASSNGVAAYNEQFF	TGTGCCAGCAGTAATGGGGTAGCGGCCTACAATGAGCAGTTCTTC
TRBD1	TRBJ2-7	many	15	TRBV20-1	CSAHPGTAEAYEQYF	TGCAGTGCACACCCAGGGACAGCCGAGGCCTACGAGCAGTACTTC
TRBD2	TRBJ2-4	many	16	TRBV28	CASSLLAGGPGNIQYF	TGTGCCAGCAGTTTGCTAGCGGGAGGGCCCGGAAACATTCAGTACTTC
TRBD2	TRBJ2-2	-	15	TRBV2	CASSRLAGGNGELFF	TGTGCCAGCAGTCGACTAGCGGGGGGAAACGGGGAGCTGTTTTTT
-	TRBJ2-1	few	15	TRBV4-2	CASSLRVGIENEQFF	TGTGCCAGCAGCCTTAGGGTTGGGATTGAGAATGAGCAGTTCTTC
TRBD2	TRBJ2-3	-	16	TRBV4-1	CASSPGASGGTDTQYF	TGCGCCAGCAGCCCTGGCGCGAGCGGGGGCACAGATACGCAGTATTTT
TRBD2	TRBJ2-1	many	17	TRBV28	CASNDPLGTSSYNEQFF	TGTGCCAGCAATGATCCGCTCGGGACTAGCTCCTACAATGAGCAGTTCTTC
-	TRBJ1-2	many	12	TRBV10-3	CAISGQEGGYTF	TGTGCCATCAGTGGCCAGGAAGGGGGCTACACCTTC
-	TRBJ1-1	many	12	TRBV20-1	CSADQGWPEAFF	TGCAGTGCGGATCAGGGGTGGCCTGAAGCTTTCTTT
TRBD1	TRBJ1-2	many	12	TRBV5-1	CASSRDRGGYTF	TGCGCCAGCAGCCGAGACAGGGGTGGCTACACCTTC
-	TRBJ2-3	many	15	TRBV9	CASSVSPRGADTQYF	TGTGCCAGCAGCGTATCCCCGCGTGGTGCAGATACGCAGTATTTT
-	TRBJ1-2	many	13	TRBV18	CASSPRDIDGYTF	TGTGCCAGCTCACCAAGGGACATCGATGGCTACACCTTC
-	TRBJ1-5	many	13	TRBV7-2	CASSLQENQPQHF	TGTGCCAGCAGCTTACAAGAGAATCAGCCCCAGCATTTT
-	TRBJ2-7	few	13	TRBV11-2	CASSSWDNYEQYF	TGTGCCAGCAGCTCGTGGGATAACTACGAGCAGTACTTC
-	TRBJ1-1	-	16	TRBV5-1	CASSLEFGERNTEAFF	TGCGCCAGCAGCTTGGAGTTTGGGGAGAGGAACACTGAAGCTTTCTTT
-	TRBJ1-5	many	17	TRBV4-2	CASSQVASSDGNQPQHF	TGTGCCAGCAGCCAAGTGGCCAGTTCAGACGGCAATCAGCCCCAGCATTTT
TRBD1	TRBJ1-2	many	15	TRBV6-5	CASSYDGTGGYGYTF	TGTGCCAGCAGTTACGACGGGACAGGGGGCTATGGCTACACCTTC
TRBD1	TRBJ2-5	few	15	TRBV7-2	CASSFVQGAEETQYF	TGTGCCAGCAGCTTTGTTCAGGGGGCCGAAGAGACCCAGTACTTC
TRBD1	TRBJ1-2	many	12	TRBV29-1	CSVGGGITGYTF	TGCAGCGTTGGAGGGGGCATTACCGGCTACACCTTC
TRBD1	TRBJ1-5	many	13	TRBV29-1	CSVGQGAVSPQHF	TGCAGCGTTGGACAGGGGGCGGTCAGCCCCCAGCATTTT
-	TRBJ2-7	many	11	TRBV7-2	CASSFGIEQYF	TGTGCCAGCAGCTTCGGGATCGAGCAGTACTTC
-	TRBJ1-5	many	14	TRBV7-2	CASSRTGYGQPQHF	TGTGCCAGCAGCCGTACAGGGTACGGTCAGCCCCAGCATTTT
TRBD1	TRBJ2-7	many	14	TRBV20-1	CSAYRGQNSYEQYF	TGCAGTGCTTACAGGGGACAGAACTCCTACGAGCAGTACTTC
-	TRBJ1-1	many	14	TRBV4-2	CASSYKDRDTEAFF	TGTGCCAGCAGCTACAAGGATCGGGACACTGAAGCTTTCTTT
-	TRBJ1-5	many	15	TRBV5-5	CASSLRHPSNQPQHF	TGTGCCAGCAGCCTTCGACATCCGAGCAATCAGCCCCAGCATTTT
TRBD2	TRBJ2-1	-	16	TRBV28	CASGLVAGVGYNEQFF	TGTGCCAGCGGTTTGGTAGCGGGAGTAGGCTACAATGAGCAGTTCTTC
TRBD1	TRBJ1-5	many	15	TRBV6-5	CASSYWTGGKQPQHF	TGTGCCAGCAGTTACTGGACAGGGGGTAAACAGCCCCAGCATTTT
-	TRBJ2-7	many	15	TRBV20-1	CSARFVAGRVYEQYF	TGCAGTGCTAGATTCGTGGCGGGGCGGGTCTACGAGCAGTACTTC